The source of this T cell receptor (beta chain) is a study of control samples from healthy donors and cancer patients (dated by TCRdb to about 2020). There are 13 amino acids in the CDR3, from cysteine to phenylalanine inclusive. The CDR3 DNA has 39 bases and is translated from base 1. The germline V gene specifies SGDLS as CDR1 and YYNGEE as CDR2. Trimming removed 2 bases from V and 8 bases from J, leaving 11 bases between the germline ends. The library came from the immunoSEQ multiplex PCR assay. As stored in TCRdb, this immuneACCESS dataset retains in-frame rearrangements with V and J assigned. A fraction of the clones does not appear; measured against another copy, unresolved V genes explain less than half of the discrepancy, and the remainder lacks a known reason. Recorded for this sample are roughly 160,000 clones; around 94% of them occurred a single time. The top ten clonotypes cover 14% of the sample.

Remarks on this clone: The antigen it recognizes is unknown. Per-base quality was not reported, and no clone a single base away is much larger than it.

The receptor was isolated from a man in his 60s with colorectal cancer. In this chain, TRBV9 is recombined with TRBJ2-1; no confident D gene assignment can be made. The material sequenced was PBMCs. The CDR3 is CASSVVPMDEQFF. The DNA reads TGTGCCAGCAGCGTTGTCCCGATGGATGAGCAGTTCTTC.